A single sample gave rise to the 9 T cell receptor beta chains below, sequenced in a study of T cell responses to AZD1222 COVID-19 vaccine. Some clones are missing from TCRdb's copy, which holds only in-frame ones; the method was immunoSEQ multiplex PCR. The sample has fewer than 150,000 clones; around 92% are singletons. The specimen was peripheral blood, collected on day 0 of AZD1222 vaccination. These receptor sequences come from an adult in good health.

The chain is built from TRBV18 and TRBJ1-1; 8 positions match TRBD1. Germline assignment: CDR1 KGHSH and CDR2 LQKENI. This CDR3 has 13 amino acids. V lost 4 bases to trimming and J lost 5 bases; unmatched junction nucleotides: 3. CDR3 region: CASSLDRVTEAFF. In DNA, the CDR3 is TGTGCCAGCTCACTGGACAGGGTGACTGAAGCTTTCTTT.

This rearrangement joins TRBV19 to TRBJ1-2; possibly TRBD1 for D (6 bases). V lost 0 bases and J 4 bases, leaving 21 bases between the germline ends. Germline loops: CDR1 LNHDA, CDR2 SQIVND (reference sequence). This CDR3 is built from 18 residues. DNA of the CDR3: TGTGCCAGTAGTATAGATCTGACGGACAGACCCTCAGGCTATGGCTACACCTTC. Residues: CASSIDLTDRPSGYGYTF.

The chain links TRBV4-3 to TRBJ1-2; no clear D. The CDR3 has 14 amino acids. Germline CDR1 and CDR2: LGHNA and YSLEER. The V end was cut by 0 bases, the J end by 3 bases, with 8 bases between. This CDR3 is CASSQDSGYYGYTF. Here the CDR3 DNA reads TGCGCCAGCAGCCAAGATAGTGGCTACTATGGCTACACCTTC.

V usage is TRBV10-2 and J usage is TRBJ1-2; tentatively, D is TRBD1 (6 bases). The germline V gene has CDR1 WSHSY and CDR2 SAAADI. Trimming took off 8 bases at V and 8 bases at J, with 18 bases between the two ends. The CDR3 totals 13 residues. The CDR3 loop is CASQSGAYWGYTF. CDR3 nucleotide sequence: TGCGCCAGCCAATCAGGGGCCTACTGGGGCTACACCTTC.

The chain recombines TRBV5-4 with TRBJ1-2, with D unclear. V gave up 1 base and J gave up 7 bases, with 5 bases separating them. Germline V lookup: CDR1 SGHNT, CDR2 YYREEE (reference sequence). This CDR3 region has 11 residues. In DNA, the CDR3 is TGTGCCAGCAGCTTGAGCAGTGGCTACACCTTC. Encoded protein: CASSLSSGYTF.

The genes are TRBV6-5 and TRBJ1-2, with a weak D call TRBD1 (6 bases). The CDR3 totals 15 residues. Germline CDR1 is MNHEY and CDR2 is SVGAGI. The ends were cut back, 7 bases at V and 6 bases at J, with 21 bases in the middle. In nucleotides, the CDR3 is TGTGCCAGCACCAGAATAAACAGGGAGACACATGGCTACACCTTC. Translated, it gives CASTRINRETHGYTF.

The chain has TRBV6-2 or TRBV6-3 and TRBJ2-6, with TRBD1 identical over 9 bases. Unmatched junction bases numbered 8, after V lost 5 bases and J lost 0 bases. This CDR3 has 18 amino acids. Germline CDR1 is MNHEY and CDR2 is SVGEGT. CDR3 sequence reads: CASSPLVTGGSGANVLTF. Here the CDR3 DNA reads TGTGCCAGCAGTCCCCTTGTGACAGGGGGCTCTGGGGCCAACGTCCTGACTTTC.

Here the CDR3 reads CASSQDHPGNYGYTF. The CDR3 nucleotides are TGCGCCAGCAGCCAAGATCATCCGGGCAACTATGGCTACACCTTC. This rearrangement joins TRBV4-3 to TRBJ1-2; D is undetermined. CDR1 and CDR2 from the germline V gene are LGHNA and YSLEER. The CDR3 is made up of 15 amino acids. The V gene lost 0 bases and the J gene lost 2 bases, with 10 bases spanning the gap.

The chain employs TRBV10-3 and TRBJ2-7; TRBD2 aligns across 15 bases. The germline V gene has CDR1 ENHRY and CDR2 SYGVKD. V lost 6 bases to trimming and J lost 6 bases; unmatched junction nucleotides: 3. The CDR3 totals 14 residues. The CDR3 is CAIRGLAGGGEQYF. In nucleotides, the CDR3 is TGTGCCATCAGGGGACTAGCGGGAGGAGGCGAGCAGTACTTC.